This TCR beta chain stems from a study of T cell repertoires in cytomegalovirus infection. In the study overall: Matching HLA type, along with CMV infection, was indicated by public TCR beta signatures.

CDR1 and CDR2 from the germline V gene are MNHEY and SMNVEV (reference sequence). CDR3 length: 14 residues. V shed 2 bases, J shed 6 bases, and the junction held 4 bases outside the gene matches. TCRdb analysed the reads with MiXCR anew, one entry per CDR3 protein. This sample has about 460,000 distinct CDR3 sequences, with about 11% found just once. This clonotype originated in a human donor in good health (CMV status not recorded). Some clones in this sample may be carry-over from other donors' samples. The source material was PBMCs. The rearrangement links TRBV27 to TRBJ2-1; the match to TRBD1 covers 7 bases. The CDR3: CASSLRGTANEQFF. The CDR3 nucleotides are TGTGCCAGCAGTTTAAGGGGGACAGCCAATGAGCAGTTCTTC.